The T cell receptor (beta chain) described here comes from a study of T cells in Graves' hyperthyroidism and ophthalmopathy. Patients counted as stable if ophthalmopathy did not develop within 18 months. Study conclusions and caveats: A median about 6.5 months before onset, the model predicted ophthalmopathy.

Template material for amplifying TCR beta CDR3 regions consisted of RNA transcripts. First-round RT-PCR of the TCR CDR3 relied on the HTBI primer set. TCRdb used MiXCR to reprocess the multiplex PCR reads, holding one entry per CDR3 protein. The profile covers 550,000 to 800,000 distinct CDR3 sequences, with 17% appearing a single time and roughly a sixth taken by the ten largest. This clonotype was seen more than once but under ten times. Its specificity is not known. Trimming shortened V by 5 bases and J by 2 bases, and 20 bases separated the two germline ends. The CDR3 length is 17 residues. Germline CDR1 reads MNHEY; CDR2 reads SMNVEV (reference sequence).

The receptor comes from a man aged 45 to 65 with Graves' hyperthyroidism. Sequenced: blood. The V call is TRBV27, the J call TRBJ2-3, with a possible D match to TRBD2 (6 bases). The CDR3 is CASSADNGRPITDTQYF. In DNA form, the CDR3 reads TGTGCCAGCAGTGCTGATAATGGGAGGCCCATCACAGATACGCAGTATTTT.